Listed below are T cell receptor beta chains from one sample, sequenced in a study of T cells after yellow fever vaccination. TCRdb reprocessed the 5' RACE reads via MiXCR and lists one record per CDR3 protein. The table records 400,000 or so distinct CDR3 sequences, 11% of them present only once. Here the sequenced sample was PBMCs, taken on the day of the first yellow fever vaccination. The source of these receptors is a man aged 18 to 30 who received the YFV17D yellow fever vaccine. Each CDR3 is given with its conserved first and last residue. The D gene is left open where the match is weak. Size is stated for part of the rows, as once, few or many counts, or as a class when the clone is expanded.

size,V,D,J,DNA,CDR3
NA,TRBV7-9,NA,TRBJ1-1,TGTGCCAGCAGCTTAGCCACATTGAACACTGAAGCTTTCTTT,CASSLATLNTEAFF
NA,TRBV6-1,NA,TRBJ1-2,TGTGCCAGCAGTCCACAGGCGAACTATGGCTACACCTTC,CASSPQANYGYTF
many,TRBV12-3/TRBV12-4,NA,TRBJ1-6,TGTGCCAGCAGTTTAAGGGGTCTCAATTCACCCCTCCACTTT,CASSLRGLNSPLHF
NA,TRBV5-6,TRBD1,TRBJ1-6,TGTGCCAGCAGCCGCCAGACAGGGGCAAGTTGGAATTCACCCCTCCACTTT,CASSRQTGASWNSPLHF
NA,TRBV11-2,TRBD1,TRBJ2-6,TGTGCCAGCAGCTTACATGACAGGGTCCGATCTGGGGCCAACGTCCTGACTTTC,CASSLHDRVRSGANVLTF
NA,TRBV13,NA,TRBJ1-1,TGTGCCAGCAGCTTAGCAGATTACACTGAAGCTTTCTTT,CASSLADYTEAFF
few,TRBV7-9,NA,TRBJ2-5,TGTGCCAGCAGTAAATCGGGTCTCGGCTACCAAGAGACCCAGTACTTC,CASSKSGLGYQETQYF
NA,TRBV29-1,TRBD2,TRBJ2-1,TGCAGCGTCGGATTGGGGGGGAATGAGCAGTTCTTC,CSVGLGGNEQFF
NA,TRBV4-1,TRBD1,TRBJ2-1,TGCGCCAGCAGCCGGGACAGGGGTGTCCCCTACAATGAGCAGTTCTTC,CASSRDRGVPYNEQFF
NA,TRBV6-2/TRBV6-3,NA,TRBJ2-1,TGTGCCAGCAGTTACTCGCTAGCAGGGGCTACTGAGCAGTTCTTC,CASSYSLAGATEQFF
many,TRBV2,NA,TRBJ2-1,TGTGCCAGCAGGAGGGGGGGGGATGAGCAGTTCTTC,CASRRGGDEQFF
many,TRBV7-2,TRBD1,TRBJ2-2,TGTGCCAGCAGCTTCCGGACAGGCGTCACCGGGGAGCTGTTTTTT,CASSFRTGVTGELFF
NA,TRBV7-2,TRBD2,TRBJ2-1,TGTGCCAGCAGCCTTACGGGGGGGGTAGCGACCTTTGAGCAGTTCTTC,CASSLTGGVATFEQFF
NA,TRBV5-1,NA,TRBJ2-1,TGCGCCAGCAGCTCCGGATCCAGCAATGAGCAGTTCTTC,CASSSGSSNEQFF
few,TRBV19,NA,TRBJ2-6,TGTGCCACCACCCGGGGGAGGAGGGTTGGGGCCAACGTCCTGACTTTC,CATTRGRRVGANVLTF
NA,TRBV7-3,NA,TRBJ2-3,TGTGCCAGCAGCTTATCCGGATGGGCTCGCCAAGGGCAAACGCAGTATTTT,CASSLSGWARQGQTQYF
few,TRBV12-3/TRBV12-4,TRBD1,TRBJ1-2,TGTGCCAGCAGTTTAGGACAGGGTTCCCATGGCTACACCTTC,CASSLGQGSHGYTF
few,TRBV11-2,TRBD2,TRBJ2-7,TGTGCCAGCAGCCTGCCTCGGCGGGGGGTCTACGAGCAGTACTTC,CASSLPRRGVYEQYF
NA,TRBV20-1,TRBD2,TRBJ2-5,TGCAGTGCTCGTCGACTAGCGGGGGGGATCCAAGAGACCCAGTACTTC,CSARRLAGGIQETQYF
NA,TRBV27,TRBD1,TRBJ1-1,TGTGCCAGCAGTTGGGTGACAGGGGGCAACACTGAAGCTTTCTTT,CASSWVTGGNTEAFF
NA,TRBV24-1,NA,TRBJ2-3,TGTGCCACCAGTGTAACAGGGAGCACAGATACGCAGTATTTT,CATSVTGSTDTQYF
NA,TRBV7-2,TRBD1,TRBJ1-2,TGTGCCAGCAGCTTGTACCTGACAGGGACCAATGGCTACACCTTC,CASSLYLTGTNGYTF
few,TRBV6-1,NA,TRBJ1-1,TGTGCCAGCAGTGGCCAAATCCCGAACACTGAAGCTTTCTTT,CASSGQIPNTEAFF
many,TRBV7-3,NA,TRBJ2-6,TGTGCCAGCAGCTTAGTGGGGAGTAACACTGGGGCCAACGTCCTGACTTTC,CASSLVGSNTGANVLTF
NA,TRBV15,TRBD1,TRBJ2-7,TGTGCCACCAGCAGGGACAGGGGTCCCTACGAGCAGTACTTC,CATSRDRGPYEQYF
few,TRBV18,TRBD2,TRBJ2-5,TGTGCCAGCTCACCTATAGCGGGGAGCGGAGAGACCCAGTACTTC,CASSPIAGSGETQYF
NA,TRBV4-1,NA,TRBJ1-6,TGCGCCAGCGGGGAGAGGGGCGGCATTGATTCACCCCTCCACTTT,CASGERGGIDSPLHF
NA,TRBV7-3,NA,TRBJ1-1,TGTGCCAGCAGCTTAATCCAGAACACTGAAACTTTCTTT,CASSLIQNTETFF
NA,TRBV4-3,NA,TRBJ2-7,TGCGCCAGCAGCCAAGTAGCAAGGGCTGCTTCCTACGAGCAGTACTTC,CASSQVARAASYEQYF
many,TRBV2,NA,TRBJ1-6,TGTGCCGGTCAGACGGATAATTCACCCCTCCACTTT,CAGQTDNSPLHF
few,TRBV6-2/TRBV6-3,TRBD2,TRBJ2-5,TGTGCCAGCAGTGCCACTAGCGTCCAAGAGACCCAGTACTTC,CASSATSVQETQYF
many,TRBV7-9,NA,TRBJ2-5,TGTGCCAGCAGCTGGGGACCGCAAGAGACCCAGTACTTC,CASSWGPQETQYF
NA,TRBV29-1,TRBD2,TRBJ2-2,TGCAGCGTTGAGACTGGGGGGGTAGACACCGGGGAGCTGTTTTTT,CSVETGGVDTGELFF
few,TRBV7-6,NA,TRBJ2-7,TGTGCCAGCAGCTTAGCCTTGGGGCCCTCCTACGAGCAGTACTTC,CASSLALGPSYEQYF
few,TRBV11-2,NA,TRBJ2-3,TGTGCCAGCAGCTTAGTAAGGAGCGAGCCGCCTGACACAGATACGCAGTATTTT,CASSLVRSEPPDTDTQYF
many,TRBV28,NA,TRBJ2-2,TGTGCCAGCACCAAGCTCAATACCGGGCGACACACCGGGGAGCTGTTTTTT,CASTKLNTGRHTGELFF
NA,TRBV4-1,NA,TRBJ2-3,TGCGCCAGCAGCCAAGCGAATATGGGGGCCGGAGATACGCAGTATTTT,CASSQANMGAGDTQYF
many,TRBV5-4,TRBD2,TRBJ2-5,TGTGCCAGCAGTCCCAAGCCCGGGGGGTTGTTGGGGGGAGAGACCCAGTACTTC,CASSPKPGGLLGGETQYF
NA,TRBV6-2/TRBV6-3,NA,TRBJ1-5,TGTGCCAGTGATCAAGGTGGGCCCCAGCATTTT,CASDQGGPQHF
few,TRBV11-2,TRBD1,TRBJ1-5,TGTGCCAGCAGCCGGGGACAGAATCAGCCCCAGCATTTT,CASSRGQNQPQHF
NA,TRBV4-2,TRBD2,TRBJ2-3,TGTGCCAGCAGCCCGAGACTAGCGGGGTCAGGAGATACGCAGTATTTT,CASSPRLAGSGDTQYF
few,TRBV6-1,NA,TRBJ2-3,TGTGCCAGCATGGGCAAACCCACAGATACGCAGTATTTT,CASMGKPTDTQYF
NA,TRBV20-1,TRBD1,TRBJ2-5,TGCAGTGCTAGAGTTCAGGGGGTACGGGAGACCCAGTACTTC,CSARVQGVRETQYF
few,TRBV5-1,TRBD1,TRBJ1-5,TGCGCCAGCAGTAGGGGGCTGGGCAATCAGCCCCAGCATTTT,CASSRGLGNQPQHF
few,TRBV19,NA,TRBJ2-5,TGTGCCAGTAGTCCCGGCAGGGTGGAGACCCAGTACTTC,CASSPGRVETQYF
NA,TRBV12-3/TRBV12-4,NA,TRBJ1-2,TGTGCCAGCAGTGTCGGGGGGTATGGCTACACCTTC,CASSVGGYGYTF
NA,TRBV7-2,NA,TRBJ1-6,TGTGCCAGCAGGACAGATCGGTTCATGAATTCACCCCTCCACTTT,CASRTDRFMNSPLHF
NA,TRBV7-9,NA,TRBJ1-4,TGTGCCAGCAGCATCGAACAGGGTGGAAAACTGTTTTTT,CASSIEQGGKLFF
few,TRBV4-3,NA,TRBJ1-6,TGCGCCAGCAGCCAAGATTGGGGGGGGTCGGGGGATAATTCACCCCTCCACTTT,CASSQDWGGSGDNSPLHF
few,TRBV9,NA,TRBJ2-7,TGTGCCAGCAGCTATCCGACCCCTCCCCACGAGCAGTACTTC,CASSYPTPPHEQYF
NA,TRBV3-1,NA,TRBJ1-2,TGTGCCAGCAGCCACTTGGGGACTGACTATGGCTACACCTTC,CASSHLGTDYGYTF
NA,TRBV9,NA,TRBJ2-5,TGTGCCAGCAGCACAGGGGGGGCGAACCAAGAGACCCAGTACTTC,CASSTGGANQETQYF
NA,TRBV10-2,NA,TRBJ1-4,TGCGCCAGCAGCGATGAGTATTGGGACGAAAAACTGTTTTTT,CASSDEYWDEKLFF
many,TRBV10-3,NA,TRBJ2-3,TGTGCCATCAGTGCCCGGCAGGGCACAGATACGCAGTATTTT,CAISARQGTDTQYF
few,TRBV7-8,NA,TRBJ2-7,TGTGCCAGCAGCTTTAGTTCACCCGGGGGTATCGACGAGCAGTACTTC,CASSFSSPGGIDEQYF